Detailed here is one T cell receptor beta chain. These data originate in a study of shared clonotypes between healthy human individuals. Naive CD8 cells lacked CD45RO, underwent positive selection for CCR7 and left out terminally differentiated effector memory CD45RA+ cells. Some clones are missing from TCRdb's copy, which holds only in-frame ones; the method was immunoSEQ multiplex PCR. This sample has around 1.9 million clones, with 90% to 95% found just once. This TCR was sampled from a man younger than 30 in good health. Some clones in this sample may be carry-over from other donors' samples. Sequenced material: naive CD8+ T cells from PBMCs.

For the CDR3, the DNA is TGTGCCAGCAGCTTGTCGGCCAGGAACACTGAAGCTTTCTTT. This gives the protein CASSLSARNTEAFF. The chain couples TRBV5-6 to TRBJ1-1; D gene uncertain. V shed 1 base and J shed 1 base, with 8 bases lying between them. Germline lookup yields CDR1 SGHDT and CDR2 YYEEEE. The CDR3 length is 14 residues.